This TCR beta chain was retrieved from a study of CD8+ T cells in alopecia areata. Study summary: Treatment comprised oral tofacitinib, 5 to 10 mg twice daily, in treated patients.

The CDR3 contains 12 residues. Germline V gene lookup returns CDR1 SQVTM and CDR2 ANQGSEA. Deletions cut 6 bases from V and 1 base from J, with 10 bases between. Extracted RNA was reverse transcribed, and the resulting cDNA served as sequencing template. The repertoire was sequenced with immunoSEQ multiplex PCR; TCRdb's copy has only in-frame clones and lacks some. The sample contains 75,000 to 100,000 clones, nearly 45% of which appear only once. About this clone itself: Its target is not known.

Study-wide points: Elevated clonality characterized lesional scalp relative to normal scalp, particularly in alopecia totalis/universalis.

Sequencing used CD4+ T cells sorted from blood. The clonotype comes from a human donor with alopecia areata. This chain connects TRBV29-1 to TRBJ2-7, with D maybe TRBD1 (6 bases). The CDR3 DNA reads as TGCAGCGTCCAGGGGTTATCCTACGAGCAGTACTTC. It yields the protein CSVQGLSYEQYF.